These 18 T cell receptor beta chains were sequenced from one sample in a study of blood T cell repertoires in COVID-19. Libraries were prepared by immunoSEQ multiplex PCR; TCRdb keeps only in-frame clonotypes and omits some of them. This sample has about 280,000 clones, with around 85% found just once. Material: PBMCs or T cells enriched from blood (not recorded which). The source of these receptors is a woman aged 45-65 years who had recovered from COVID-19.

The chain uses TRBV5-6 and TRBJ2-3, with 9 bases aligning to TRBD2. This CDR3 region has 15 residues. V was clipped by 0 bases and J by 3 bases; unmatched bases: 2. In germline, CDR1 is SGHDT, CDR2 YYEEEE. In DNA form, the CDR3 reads TGTGCCAGCAGCTTGGTTAGCGGGGGTACAGATACGCAGTATTTT. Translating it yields CASSLVSGGTDTQYF.

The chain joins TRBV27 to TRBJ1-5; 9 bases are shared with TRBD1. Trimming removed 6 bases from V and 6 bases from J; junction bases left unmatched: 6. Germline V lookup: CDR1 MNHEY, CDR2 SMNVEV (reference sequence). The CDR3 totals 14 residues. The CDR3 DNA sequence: TGTGCCAGCAGCTACAGGGGGCGCGGTCAGCCCCAGCATTTT. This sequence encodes CASSYRGRGQPQHF.

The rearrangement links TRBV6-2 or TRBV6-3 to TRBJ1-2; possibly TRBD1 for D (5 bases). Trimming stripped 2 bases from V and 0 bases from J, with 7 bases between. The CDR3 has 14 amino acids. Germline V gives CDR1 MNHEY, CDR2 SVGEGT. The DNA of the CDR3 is TGTGCCAGCAGTTACAGGGGCCCTAACTATGGCTACACCTTC. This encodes CASSYRGPNYGYTF.

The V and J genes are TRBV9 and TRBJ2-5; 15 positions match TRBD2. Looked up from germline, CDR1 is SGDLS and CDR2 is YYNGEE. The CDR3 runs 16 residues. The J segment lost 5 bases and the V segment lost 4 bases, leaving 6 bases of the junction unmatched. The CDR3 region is CASSQVGLAGGETQYF. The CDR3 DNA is TGTGCCAGCAGCCAAGTCGGACTAGCGGGAGGGGAGACCCAGTACTTC.

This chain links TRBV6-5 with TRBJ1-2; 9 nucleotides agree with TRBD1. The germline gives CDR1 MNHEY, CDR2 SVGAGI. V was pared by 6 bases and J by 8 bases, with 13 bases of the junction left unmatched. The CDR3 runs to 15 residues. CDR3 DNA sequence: TGTGCCAGCAGCTACCTGCAGGACAGGGGTGAAGGCTACACCTTC. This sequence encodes CASSYLQDRGEGYTF.

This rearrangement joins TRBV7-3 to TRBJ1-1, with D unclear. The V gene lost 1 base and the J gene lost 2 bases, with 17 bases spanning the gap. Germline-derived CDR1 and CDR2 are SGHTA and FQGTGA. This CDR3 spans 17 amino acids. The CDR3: CASSLNSLSGTNTEAFF. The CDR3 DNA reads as TGTGCCAGCAGCTTAAATTCATTGTCGGGTACAAACACTGAAGCTTTCTTT.

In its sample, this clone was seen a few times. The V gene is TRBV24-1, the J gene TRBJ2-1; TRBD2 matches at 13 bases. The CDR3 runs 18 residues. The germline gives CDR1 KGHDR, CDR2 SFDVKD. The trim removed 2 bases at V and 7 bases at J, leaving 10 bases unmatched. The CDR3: CATSDSTRTSGSMNEQFF. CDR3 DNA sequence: TGTGCCACCAGTGATTCTACCAGGACTAGCGGGAGTATGAATGAGCAGTTCTTC.

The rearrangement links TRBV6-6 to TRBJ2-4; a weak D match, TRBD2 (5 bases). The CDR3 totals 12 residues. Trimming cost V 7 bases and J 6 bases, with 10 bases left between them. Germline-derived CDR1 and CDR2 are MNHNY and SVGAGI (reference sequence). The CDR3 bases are TGTGCCAGCAACCCAGAGGGAAACATTCAGTACTTC. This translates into CASNPEGNIQYF.

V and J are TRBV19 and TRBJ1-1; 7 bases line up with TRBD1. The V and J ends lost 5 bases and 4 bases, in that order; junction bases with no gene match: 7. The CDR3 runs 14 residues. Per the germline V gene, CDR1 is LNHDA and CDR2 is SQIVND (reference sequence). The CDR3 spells CASSVQGVGTEAFF. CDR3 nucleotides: TGTGCCAGTAGTGTTCAGGGGGTCGGCACTGAAGCTTTCTTT. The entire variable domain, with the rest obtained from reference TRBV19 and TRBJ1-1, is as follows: DGGITQSPKYLFRKEGQNVTLSCEQNLNHDAMYWYRQDPGQGLRLIYYSQIVNDFQKGDIAEGYSVSREKKESFPLTVTSAQKNPTAFYLCASSVQGVGTEAFFGQGTRLTVV.

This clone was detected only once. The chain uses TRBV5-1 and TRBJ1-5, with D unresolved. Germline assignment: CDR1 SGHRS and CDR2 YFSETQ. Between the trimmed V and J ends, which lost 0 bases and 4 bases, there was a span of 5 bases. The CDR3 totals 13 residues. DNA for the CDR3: TGCGCCAGCAGCTTGGTCCCTAATCAGCCCCAGCATTTT. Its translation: CASSLVPNQPQHF. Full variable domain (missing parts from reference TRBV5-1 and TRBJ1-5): KAGVTQTPRYLIKTRGQQVTLSCSPISGHRSVSWYQQTPGQGLQFLFEYFSETQRNKGNFPGRFSGRQFSNSRSEMNVSTLELGDSALYLCASSLVPNQPQHFGDGTRLSIL.

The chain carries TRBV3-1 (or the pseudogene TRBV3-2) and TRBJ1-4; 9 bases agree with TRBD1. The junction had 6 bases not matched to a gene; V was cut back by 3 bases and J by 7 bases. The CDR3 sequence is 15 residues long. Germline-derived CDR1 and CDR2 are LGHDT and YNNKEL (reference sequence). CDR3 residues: CASSHGQGPREKLFF. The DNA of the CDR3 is TGTGCCAGCAGCCACGGACAGGGGCCTCGTGAAAAACTGTTTTTT.

The CDR3 sequence: CASSSTSGPYNEQFF. In DNA, the CDR3 is TGTGCCAGCAGTTCCACTAGCGGGCCCTACAATGAGCAGTTCTTC. J is TRBJ2-1 and V is TRBV7-9, with 9 bases identical to TRBD2. The CDR3 runs to 15 residues. CDR1 is SEHNR and CDR2 is FQNEAQ in the germline V gene (reference sequence). The V segment lost 6 bases and the J segment 2 bases; nucleotides outside the gene matches: 5.

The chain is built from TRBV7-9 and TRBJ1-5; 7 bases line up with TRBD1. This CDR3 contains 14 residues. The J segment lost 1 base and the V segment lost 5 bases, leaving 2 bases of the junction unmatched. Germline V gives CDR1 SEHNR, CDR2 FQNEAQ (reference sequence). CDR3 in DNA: TGTGCCAGCAGCCCGACAGGGAGCAATCAGCCCCAGCATTTT. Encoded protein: CASSPTGSNQPQHF.

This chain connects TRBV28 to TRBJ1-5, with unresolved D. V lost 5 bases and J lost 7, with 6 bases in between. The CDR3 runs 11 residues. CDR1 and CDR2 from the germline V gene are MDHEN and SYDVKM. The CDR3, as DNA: TGTGCCAGCAGTAGAGAACAGCCCCAGCATTTT. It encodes CASSREQPQHF.

The CDR3 DNA follows: TGTGCCAGTACCATGGGACTCGGTGACTCCTACGAGCAGTACTTC. This codes for CASTMGLGDSYEQYF. This chain joins TRBV19 and TRBJ2-7, with TRBD2 as a possible D gene (6 bases). Trimming removed 7 bases from V and 0 bases from J, with 16 bases in between. The V gene's germline CDR1 is LNHDA and CDR2 SQIVND (reference sequence). The CDR3 is made up of 15 amino acids.

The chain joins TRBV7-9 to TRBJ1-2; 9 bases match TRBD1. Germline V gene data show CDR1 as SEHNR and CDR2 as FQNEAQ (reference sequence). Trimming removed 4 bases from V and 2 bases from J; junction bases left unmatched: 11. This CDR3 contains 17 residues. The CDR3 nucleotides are TGTGCCAGCAGCTCCGACAGGGGGTCACATACCAACTATGGCTACACCTTC. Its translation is CASSSDRGSHTNYGYTF.

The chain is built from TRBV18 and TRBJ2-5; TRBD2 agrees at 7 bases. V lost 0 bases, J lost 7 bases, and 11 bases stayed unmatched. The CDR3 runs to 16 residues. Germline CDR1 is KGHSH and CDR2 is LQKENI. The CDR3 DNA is TGTGCCAGCTCACCACCGGGCGGGGGAAAGGATGGGACCCAGTACTTC. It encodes CASSPPGGGKDGTQYF.

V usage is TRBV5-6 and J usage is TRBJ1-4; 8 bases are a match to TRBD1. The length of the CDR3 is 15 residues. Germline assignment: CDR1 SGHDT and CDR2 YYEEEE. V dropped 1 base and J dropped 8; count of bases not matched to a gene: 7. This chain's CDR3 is CASSLRGTGGEKLFF. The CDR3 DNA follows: TGTGCCAGCAGCTTGAGAGGGACAGGTGGGGAAAAACTGTTTTTT.